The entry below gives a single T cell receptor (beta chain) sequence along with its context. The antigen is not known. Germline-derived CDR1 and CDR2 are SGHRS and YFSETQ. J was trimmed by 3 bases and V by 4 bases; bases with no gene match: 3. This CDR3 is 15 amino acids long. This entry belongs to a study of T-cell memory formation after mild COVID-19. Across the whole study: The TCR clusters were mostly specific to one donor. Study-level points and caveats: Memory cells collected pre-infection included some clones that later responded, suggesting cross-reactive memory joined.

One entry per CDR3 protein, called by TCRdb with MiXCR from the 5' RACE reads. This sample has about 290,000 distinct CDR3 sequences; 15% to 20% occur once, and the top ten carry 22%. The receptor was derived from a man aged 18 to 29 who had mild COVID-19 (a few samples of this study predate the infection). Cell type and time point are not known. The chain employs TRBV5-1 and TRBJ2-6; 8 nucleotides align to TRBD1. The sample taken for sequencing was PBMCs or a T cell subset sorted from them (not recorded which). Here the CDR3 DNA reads TGCGCCAGCAGCGCACAGGGGGATGGGGCCAACGTCCTGACTTTC. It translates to CASSAQGDGANVLTF.